These T cell receptor beta chains were read from a single sample in a study of T-cell memory formation after mild COVID-19. From the 5' RACE reads, TCRdb called clonotypes with MiXCR, one entry per CDR3 protein. The data hold about 270,000 distinct CDR3 sequences, with around 15% observed a single time. The specimen was PBMCs or a T cell subset sorted from them (not recorded which). The receptors shown here come from a man aged 18 to 29 who had mild COVID-19 (a few samples of this study predate the infection). Cell type and time point are not known. Each CDR3 is given without its conserved first and last residue. The size of a clone is reported for some rows only, either as once, few or many, or as a class for expanded clones.

TRBJ2-5 | . | TRBV20-1 | SASALAGETQY
TRBJ2-3 | many | TRBV4-1 | ASSQDLAASTDTQY
TRBJ1-5 | many | TRBV20-1 | SARMAPNQPQH
TRBJ2-3 | few | TRBV7-3 | ASSLGSGGTTDTQY
TRBJ2-1 | few | TRBV5-6 | ASSLVSVDEQF
TRBJ1-5 | few | TRBV7-9 | ASSLVGQGRQPQH
TRBJ2-3 | many | TRBV5-1 | ASSPATPDLDTQY
TRBJ2-3 | . | TRBV6-5 | ASWGKTSTDTQY
TRBJ2-1 | many | TRBV27 | ASSLWAGGPISNEQF
TRBJ2-2 | few | TRBV20-1 | SARKAILNTGELF
TRBJ2-7 | . | TRBV6-6 | ASSYFGGGFEQY
TRBJ1-2 | few | TRBV5-6 | ASSFQAVVYGYT
TRBJ1-5 | . | TRBV2 | ASSEGPDPDEQPQH
TRBJ2-3 | . | TRBV24-1 | ATSDAGGADTQY
TRBJ1-2 | . | TRBV28 | ASRMPGQGHGYT
TRBJ1-1 | . | TRBV20-1 | SARGAQLGTEAF
TRBJ2-5 | . | TRBV7-9 | ASSLGGQTQY
TRBJ1-2 | . | TRBV7-8 | ASSSLLGGQGPTGT
TRBJ2-2 | . | TRBV27 | ASSFVLGESKTGELF
TRBJ2-1 | few | TRBV12-3/TRBV12-4 | ASSLTQIGDEQF
TRBJ2-1 | few | TRBV7-3 | ASSLSPWGGGEQF
TRBJ2-1 | . | TRBV5-1 | ASRSIVGYPYNEQF
TRBJ1-5 | few | TRBV7-2 | ASSSNNQPQH
TRBJ2-5 | few | TRBV2 | ASRDRDEETQY
TRBJ2-2 | . | TRBV6-2/TRBV6-3 | ASNQGTGELF
TRBJ1-5 | few | TRBV29-1 | SVVGQDPNQPQH
TRBJ2-3 | . | TRBV20-1 | SAGDRALTDTQY
TRBJ1-1 | . | TRBV12-3/TRBV12-4 | ASSIRVAEAF
TRBJ2-3 | . | TRBV6-6 | ASSYSYPSGVGDTQY
TRBJ2-6 | . | TRBV4-3 | ASSQTGNAPRANVLT
TRBJ1-2 | many | TRBV18 | ARGQKAYGYT
TRBJ1-1 | . | TRBV29-1 | SVEGPETGNTEAF
TRBJ2-4 | few | TRBV5-1 | ASSRPPRENIQY
TRBJ2-1 | . | TRBV6-1 | ASSVGQGAYTEQF
TRBJ2-5 | . | TRBV29-1 | SVMKETQY
TRBJ2-5 | . | TRBV7-2 | ASNPGGTQETQY
TRBJ2-1 | . | TRBV24-1 | ATSEAGLTDNEQF
TRBJ2-4 | . | TRBV7-2 | ASSWSTSLTKNIQY
TRBJ1-2 | many | TRBV7-8 | ASSLAQGYGYT
TRBJ2-1 | . | TRBV9 | ASSEGLAGNEQF
TRBJ2-5 | few | TRBV20-1 | SARSSGGPGETQY
TRBJ2-7 | . | TRBV9 | ASSFSGGFEQY
TRBJ1-6 | . | TRBV19 | ASSGPSWEGLYNSPLH
TRBJ1-2 | . | TRBV25-1 | ASSPGTSGRGYT
TRBJ2-3 | few | TRBV29-1 | SVVFGQGGTQY
TRBJ2-4 | . | TRBV27 | ASTGGGTNIQY
TRBJ1-2 | few | TRBV6-6 | ASTPSPYGVGYT
TRBJ1-2 | . | TRBV4-1 | ASSPIGTMENT
TRBJ1-2 | few | TRBV7-9 | ASSPGTGANYGYT
TRBJ1-3 | . | TRBV4-3 | ASSQDHRQGSHSGNTIY
TRBJ1-4 | few | TRBV5-1 | ASSLGVTGSTNEKLF
TRBJ2-5 | once | TRBV10-3 | AISESSSGGAATQY
TRBJ2-7 | . | TRBV11-3 | ASSVGTGQQY
TRBJ2-1 | . | TRBV12-3/TRBV12-4 | ASWLAGGSEQF
TRBJ2-3 | . | TRBV24-1 | ATSDPEGPDTQY